A single sample is the source of the 25 T cell receptor beta chains below, sequenced in a study of spatial heterogeneity in lung cancer. Time point specified: sample taken at primary tumor resection. Researchers sequenced whole RNA taken from tumor, nontumor lung or frozen PBMC without sorting. Via MiXCR, TCRdb re-called the 5' RACE reads, giving one row per CDR3 protein. The table lists around 87,000 distinct CDR3 sequences, 10% to 15% of them singletons. The material sequenced was PBMCs, taken at surgery. Receptors originate from a male donor with early-stage non-small cell lung cancer.

This chain links TRBV11-1 with TRBJ2-3; 9 bases match TRBD2. The CDR3 runs 17 residues. CDR1 is SGHAT and CDR2 is FQDESV in the germline V gene (reference sequence). V dropped 6 bases and J dropped 2; count of bases not matched to a gene: 12. The CDR3 region has the DNA TGTGCCAGCAGTGGACCGCGGGGGGGCCCCCTCACAGATACGCAGTATTTT. It translates to CASSGPRGGPLTDTQYF.

The sample holds a few counts of this clonotype. V and J are TRBV29-1 and TRBJ2-3; D is uncertain. CDR3 length equals 14 residues. V was pared by 6 bases and J by 4 bases, with 17 bases between. Germline V gives CDR1 SQVTM, CDR2 ANQGSEA. The CDR3 here is CSVHGRALPDTQYF. CDR3 bases: TGCAGCGTCCACGGTCGGGCACTCCCAGATACGCAGTATTTT.

The chain recombines TRBV20-1 with TRBJ1-5, with D uncertain. Germline V gene data show CDR1 as DFQATT and CDR2 as SNEGSKA (reference sequence). V dropped 5 bases and J dropped 6 bases, with 11 bases sitting between them. This CDR3 has 12 amino acids. The CDR3 DNA sequence: TGCAGTGCTTCGACGCGGGGTCAGCCCCAGCATTTT. This gives the protein CSASTRGQPQHF.

This chain links TRBV20-1 with TRBJ2-7; TRBD1 agrees at 8 bases. The CDR3 length is 13 residues. J was trimmed by 5 bases and V by 6 bases; bases with no gene match: 9. Germline V CDR1 and CDR2: DFQATT, SNEGSKA (reference sequence). CDR3 sequence (DNA): TGCAGTGCCACGACAGGGGTGTCAAACGAGCAGTACTTC. This translates into CSATTGVSNEQYF.

This clonotype was picked up a small number of times. V is TRBV7-2 and J is TRBJ1-6, with a tentative D call TRBD1 (5 bases). The germline V gene encodes CDR1 SGHTA and CDR2 FQGNSA. Trimming removed 7 bases from V and 3 bases from J, with 10 bases in between. This CDR3 region has 14 residues. CDR3 in amino acids: CASTRTSYNSPLHF. The CDR3 nucleotides are TGTGCCAGCACTAGGACAAGCTATAATTCACCCCTCCACTTT.

The CDR3, as DNA: TGTGCCAGCAGCGAAAGGGGGGCGGACCACACTGAAGCTTTCTTT. Translating gives CASSERGADHTEAFF. The gene calls are TRBV9 and TRBJ1-1; D perhaps matches TRBD1 (6 bases). This CDR3 is 15 amino acids long. The ends were cut back, 3 bases at V and 3 bases at J, with 15 bases in the middle. Germline V CDR1 and CDR2: SGDLS, YYNGEE.

In this sample, this clonotype turned up a few times. The CDR3 DNA follows: TGCAGTGCTACCCCGGGACTTGACAATGAGCAGTTCTTC. This gives the protein CSATPGLDNEQFF. This chain joins TRBV20-1 and TRBJ2-1, with D tentatively TRBD2 (6 bases). CDR3 length equals 13 residues. Germline-derived CDR1 and CDR2 are DFQATT and SNEGSKA (reference sequence). The V gene lost 4 bases and the J gene lost 5 bases, with 12 bases spanning the gap.

This clonotype showed up just a few times. This sequence joins TRBV28 and TRBJ2-3; 15 bases match TRBD2. This CDR3 has 17 residues. CDR1 MDHEN and CDR2 SYDVKM come from the germline V gene. V dropped 6 bases and J dropped 1; count of bases not matched to a gene: 5. CDR3 in amino acids: CASRRTSGGAGTDTQYF. Written as DNA, the CDR3 is TGTGCCAGCAGGCGGACTAGCGGGGGGGCGGGCACAGATACGCAGTATTTT.

This clonotype was found a few times. This chain links TRBV28 with TRBJ2-5; D uncertain. This CDR3 contains 16 residues. V lost 4 bases to trimming and J lost 1 base, with 16 bases between them. Germline CDR1 and CDR2: MDHEN and SYDVKM. In DNA form, the CDR3 reads TGTGCCAGCAGTTCGCCCCGATCGGCCAGCCAAGAGACCCAGTACTTC. It codes for CASSSPRSASQETQYF.

This clonotype was recorded a few times. The V and J genes are TRBV11-2 and TRBJ2-1; D unclear. This CDR3 contains 15 residues. The germline V gene has CDR1 SGHAT and CDR2 FQNNGV. V was shortened by 3 bases and J by 0 bases, with 9 bases between the two germline ends. This CDR3 is CASSFGEPSYNEQFF. The CDR3 DNA reads as TGTGCCAGCAGCTTTGGCGAACCCTCCTACAATGAGCAGTTCTTC.

This clonotype was detected a few times. The chain recombines TRBV5-1 with TRBJ2-1; D is possibly TRBD1 (6 bases). The CDR3 sequence is 15 residues long. V was shortened by 3 bases and J by 0 bases, with 10 bases between the two germline ends. Germline values: CDR1 SGHRS, CDR2 YFSETQ. The CDR3 sequence: CASSSTGSSYNEQFF. The CDR3 region has the DNA TGCGCCAGCAGCTCTACAGGGAGCTCCTACAATGAGCAGTTCTTC.

This clonotype was seen many times. The V gene is TRBV19, the J gene TRBJ2-1; 9 nucleotides align to TRBD1. V was clipped by 4 bases and J by 7 bases; unmatched bases: 2. The CDR3 runs to 13 residues. Germline assignment: CDR1 LNHDA and CDR2 SQIVND (reference sequence). The CDR3 spells CASSTGQGNEQFF. The CDR3 nucleotides are TGTGCCAGTAGTACAGGACAGGGGAATGAGCAGTTCTTC.

Of note for this clonotype: This may come from a read error, since a much larger clone is one base off. V is TRBV7-2 and J is TRBJ1-5, with 8 positions matching TRBD1. TRBJ2-3 matches the DNA end more closely, so the J call is doubtful. The length of the CDR3 is 13 residues. Looked up from germline, CDR1 is SGHTA and CDR2 is FQGNSA. In DNA, the CDR3 is TGTGCCAGCAGCTTGACAGGGGATCAGCCCCAGTATTTT. This translates into CASSLTGDQPQYF.

This clonotype was found a few times. V gene TRBV27 combines with J gene TRBJ2-3; a possible D gene is TRBD2 (6 bases). V was trimmed by 11 bases and J by 1 base, leaving 10 bases between them. The germline gives CDR1 MNHEY, CDR2 SMNVEV (reference sequence). CDR3 length: 12 amino acids. The CDR3: CAVRERTDTQYF. The CDR3 nucleotides read TGTGCCGTCCGGGAGCGCACAGATACGCAGTATTTT.

V and J are TRBV10-3 and TRBJ2-3; TRBD1 might be the D (5 bases). The CDR3 contains 13 residues. The V gene's germline CDR1 is ENHRY and CDR2 SYGVKD. Trimming stripped 4 bases from V and 5 bases from J, with 10 bases between. Here the CDR3 reads CAISGTNLDTQYF. CDR3 coding DNA: TGTGCCATCAGTGGGACAAACCTAGATACGCAGTATTTT.

The chain uses TRBV12-3 or TRBV12-4 and TRBJ2-2; TRBD1 agrees at 7 bases. The CDR3 extends over 16 amino acids. The V segment lost 2 bases and the J segment 1 base; nucleotides outside the gene matches: 4. The CDR3 DNA follows: TGTGCCAGCAGTTTATCAGGACAGGAGAACACCGGGGAGCTGTTTTTT. Protein sequence: CASSLSGQENTGELFF.

This clonotype occurred a few times. The CDR3: CASSVGTGPYEQYF. CDR3 DNA sequence: TGTGCCAGCAGCGTAGGGACGGGACCCTACGAGCAGTACTTC. The chain links TRBV9 to TRBJ2-7; D is possibly TRBD1 or TRBD2 (5 bases each). CDR1 and CDR2 from the germline V gene are SGDLS and YYNGEE. With 0 bases removed from V and 2 bases from J, the gap between germline ends came to 9 bases. The length of the CDR3 is 14 residues. The full variable domain, in which reference TRBV9 and TRBJ2-7 provide the parts outside the CDR3, is DSGVTQTPKHLITATGQRVTLRCSPRSGDLSVYWYQQSLDQGLQFLIQYYNGEERAKGNILERFSAQQFPDLHSELNLSSLELGDSALYFCASSVGTGPYEQYFGPGTRLTVT.

This clonotype has a handful of counts. The chain uses TRBV6-2 or TRBV6-3 and TRBJ2-5, with D possibly being TRBD2 (6 bases). This CDR3 region has 12 residues. Looked up from germline, CDR1 is MNHEY and CDR2 is SVGEGT. V dropped 6 bases and J dropped 5 bases, with 10 bases sitting between them. The CDR3 coding sequence is TGTGCCAGCAGGGGACTCCAGGAGACCCAGTACTTC. This codes for CASRGLQETQYF.

This clonotype was recorded a few times. A read error may produce the germline difference seen at one junction end. This CDR3 reads CTSSDRGLQETQYF. CDR3 in DNA: TGCACCAGCTCAGACAGGGGGCTCCAAGAGACCCAGTACTTC. V and J are TRBV10-2 and TRBJ2-5; 10 positions agree with TRBD1. The germline gives CDR1 WSHSY, CDR2 SAAADI. The CDR3 is 14 residues long.

This clonotype has at least ten counts. This chain uses TRBV6-2 or TRBV6-3 with TRBJ2-7, with 12 positions matching TRBD2. Germline V CDR1 and CDR2: MNHEY, SVGEGT. This CDR3 is built from 16 residues. V gave up 4 bases and J gave up 2 bases; unmatched junction bases: 6. The CDR3 loop is CASSWGGLAGTYEQYF. Here the CDR3 DNA reads TGTGCCAGCAGTTGGGGCGGACTAGCGGGAACCTACGAGCAGTACTTC.

The V and J genes are TRBV27 and TRBJ2-6; the D gene is possibly TRBD2 (6 bases). The CDR3 contains 17 residues. Germline assignment: CDR1 MNHEY and CDR2 SMNVEV (reference sequence). V dropped 4 bases and J dropped 0 bases, with 13 bases sitting between them. The CDR3 is CASSSVWRDSGANVLTF. The CDR3 nucleotides read TGTGCCAGCAGTTCTGTCTGGCGGGACTCTGGGGCCAACGTCCTGACTTTC.

The gene calls are TRBV12-3 or TRBV12-4 and TRBJ2-6; either TRBD1 or TRBD2 may supply D (5 bases each). This CDR3 comprises 15 residues. V lost 2 bases to trimming and J lost 4 bases, with 9 bases between them. The CDR3 region is CASSLKGEGANVLTF. The CDR3 coding sequence is TGTGCCAGCAGTTTAAAAGGGGAGGGGGCCAACGTCCTGACTTTC.

This clonotype was seen more than once but under ten times. CDR3 in amino acids: CASSLMRTGSGEQFF. CDR3 nucleotides: TGTGCCAGCAGCTTAATGAGGACAGGGAGCGGTGAGCAGTTCTTC. V usage is TRBV7-2 and J usage is TRBJ2-1; 8 bases agree with TRBD1. The CDR3 covers 15 residues. The germline V gene has CDR1 SGHTA and CDR2 FQGNSA. Germline trimming cut 2 bases from V and 9 bases from J; bases unmatched to any gene: 9. The full variable domain, with the rest looked up from reference TRBV7-2 and TRBJ2-1, is GAGVSQSPSNKVTEKGKDVELRCDPISGHTALYWYRQSLGQGLEFLIYFQGNSAPDKSGLPSDRFSAERTGGSVSTLTIQRTQQEDSAVYLCASSLMRTGSGEQFFGPGTRLTVL.

Many counts were recorded for this clonotype. This chain joins TRBV12-3 or TRBV12-4 and TRBJ1-1; possible D gene TRBD1, 5 bases. V dropped 5 bases and J dropped 2 bases, with 12 bases sitting between them. The length of the CDR3 is 14 residues. CDR3 DNA sequence: TGTGCCAGCAGTCCTCAGAGGGGAAACACTGAAGCTTTCTTT. It encodes CASSPQRGNTEAFF.

The chain recombines TRBV7-2 with TRBJ2-7, with D possibly being TRBD1 (6 bases). V was trimmed by 5 bases and J by 4 bases, leaving 18 bases between them. CDR3 length: 15 amino acids. The germline V gene has CDR1 SGHTA and CDR2 FQGNSA. CDR3 nucleotides: TGTGCCAGCAGCCCAAATCTGGGGGCAACGTACGAGCAGTACTTC. Protein sequence: CASSPNLGATYEQYF.